These 23 T cell receptor beta chains were sequenced from one sample in a study of cytomegalovirus exposure and HLA in healthy donors. PCR used 60 Vbeta primers and 13 Jbeta primers. The repertoire was sequenced with immunoSEQ multiplex PCR; TCRdb's copy has only in-frame clones and lacks some. This table holds around 170,000 clones, over 70% found once. Material for sequencing was PBMCs. The origin of the receptors is a middle-aged woman in good health and CMV-seropositive.

The V call is TRBV9, the J call TRBJ2-5, with 8 bases lining up with TRBD2. Germline CDR1 is SGDLS and CDR2 is YYNGEE. The J segment lost 4 bases and the V segment lost 4 bases, leaving 12 bases of the junction unmatched. CDR3 size: 16 residues. The CDR3 region has the DNA TGTGCCAGCAGCTCCCGGGGGGGTCAGTCGGCAGAGACCCAGTACTTC. It specifies CASSSRGGQSAETQYF.

This chain connects TRBV30 to TRBJ1-2; D not resolved. Looked up from germline, CDR1 is GTSNPN and CDR2 is SVGIG (reference sequence). Trimming took 6 bases from V and 4 from J, leaving 18 bases between them. This CDR3 spans 14 amino acids. The CDR3 here is CACKSQMRVYGYTF. The CDR3 nucleotides read TGTGCCTGTAAGTCCCAGATGAGGGTCTATGGCTACACCTTC.

CDR3 protein: CASSIQGANSPLHF. Here the CDR3 DNA reads TGTGCCAGTAGTATCCAGGGGGCTAATTCACCCCTCCACTTT. The genes are TRBV19 and TRBJ1-6, with 8 bases identical to TRBD1. V gave up 3 bases and J gave up 6 bases; unmatched junction bases: 1. The CDR3 length is 14 residues. Germline CDR1 reads LNHDA; CDR2 reads SQIVND (reference sequence). The full variable domain, rest sourced from reference TRBV19 and TRBJ1-6, is DGGITQSPKYLFRKEGQNVTLSCEQNLNHDAMYWYRQDPGQGLRLIYYSQIVNDFQKGDIAEGYSVSREKKESFPLTVTSAQKNPTAFYLCASSIQGANSPLHFGNGTRLTVT.

The chain combines TRBV15 with TRBJ2-2; 10 bases map to TRBD1. This CDR3 has 18 residues. Unmatched junction bases numbered 8, after V lost 0 bases and J lost 4 bases. The germline gives CDR1 LNHNV, CDR2 YYDKDF (reference sequence). The CDR3 loop is CATSRDFGQGVFTGELFF. As DNA, the CDR3 is TGTGCCACCAGCAGAGATTTCGGACAGGGGGTGTTCACCGGGGAGCTGTTTTTT.

The V call is TRBV5-1, the J call TRBJ2-2, with D possibly matching TRBD1 (6 bases). The CDR3 runs to 16 residues. Trimming stripped 2 bases from V and 2 bases from J, with 13 bases between. Per germline, CDR1 SGHRS and CDR2 YFSETQ. The CDR3 reads CASSFGLQGNTGELFF. CDR3 coding DNA: TGCGCCAGCAGCTTTGGGCTACAGGGAAACACCGGGGAGCTGTTTTTT.

DNA of the CDR3: TGCGCCAGCAGACACACCGGGACAGGGCTTTACACTGAAGCTTTCTTT. It translates to CASRHTGTGLYTEAFF. The V gene is TRBV5-1, the J gene TRBJ1-1; 9 bases match TRBD1. The CDR3 runs to 16 residues. J gave up 3 bases and V 5 bases, and 11 bases lay outside the gene matches. Germline V gives CDR1 SGHRS, CDR2 YFSETQ.

The chain links TRBV19 to TRBJ1-1; perhaps TRBD1 as D (6 bases). V was clipped by 7 bases and J by 7 bases, with 13 bases between them. This CDR3 comprises 12 residues. Germline lookup yields CDR1 LNHDA and CDR2 SQIVND (reference sequence). This CDR3 is CASIGGSIEAFF. CDR3 bases: TGTGCCAGTATTGGGGGCTCGATTGAAGCTTTCTTT.

In its sample, this clone was seen a few times. V and J are TRBV11-1 and TRBJ2-5, with TRBD2 as a possible D gene (6 bases). The CDR3 is made up of 13 amino acids. The V end was cut by 5 bases, the J end by 5 bases, with 12 bases between. The germline gives CDR1 SGHAT, CDR2 FQDESV (reference sequence). DNA for the CDR3: TGTGCCAGCAGCGGGGACTTGGTGGAGACCCAGTACTTC. Protein sequence: CASSGDLVETQYF.

V and J are TRBV7-9 and TRBJ1-2, with 10 bases matching TRBD1. Per the germline V gene, CDR1 is SEHNR and CDR2 is FQNEAQ (reference sequence). CDR3 length: 14 residues. The V gene end was trimmed by 4 bases and the J gene end by 6 bases; junction bases not matched to a gene: 5. The CDR3 spells CASSYRQGADGYTF. CDR3 nucleotide sequence: TGTGCCAGCAGCTATAGACAGGGGGCGGATGGCTACACCTTC.

V gene TRBV7-2 combines with J gene TRBJ1-2, with D maybe TRBD1 (5 bases). In germline, CDR1 is SGHTA, CDR2 FQGNSA. This CDR3 spans 13 amino acids. Trimming stripped 1 base from V and 7 bases from J, with 10 bases between. This CDR3 is CASSLDPGFGYTF. The CDR3 DNA is TGTGCCAGCAGCTTAGACCCAGGGTTTGGCTACACCTTC.

This clone has a single count. The chain has TRBV7-2 and TRBJ2-2, with 8 bases matching TRBD1. The ends lost 6 bases at V and 6 bases at J; junction bases unmatched: 9. Germline assignment: CDR1 SGHTA and CDR2 FQGNSA. The CDR3 loop spans 15 amino acids. The CDR3 protein is CASSYQGALAGELFF. The CDR3 region has the DNA TGTGCCAGCAGTTACCAGGGGGCTTTGGCCGGGGAGCTGTTTTTT.

The rearrangement links TRBV7-3 to TRBJ2-6; 9 nucleotides line up with TRBD2. The CDR3 extends over 19 amino acids. Per germline, CDR1 SGHTA and CDR2 FQGTGA. With 2 bases clipped from V and 2 bases from J, the junction kept 10 bases outside the gene matches. The CDR3 DNA reads as TGTGCCAGCAGCTTAGCGGGAGGGGGTAGAGGAGCTGGGGCCAACGTCCTGACTTTC. Its protein is CASSLAGGGRGAGANVLTF.

The V and J genes are TRBV7-9 and TRBJ1-1; 8 bases are shared with TRBD1. The CDR3 is 16 amino acids. Germline assignment: CDR1 SEHNR and CDR2 FQNEAQ (reference sequence). Trimming cost V 0 bases and J 0 bases; bases outside gene matches: 3. Written as DNA, the CDR3 is TGTGCCAGCAGCTTAGCCTACAGGGGGATGAACACTGAAGCTTTCTTT. It encodes CASSLAYRGMNTEAFF.

V and J are TRBV7-9 and TRBJ2-6, with a possible D match to TRBD2 (6 bases). The germline V and J ends were trimmed by 4 bases and 1 base, with 14 bases remaining between them. The germline CDR1 and CDR2 sequences are SEHNR and FQNEAQ (reference sequence). This CDR3 is 17 amino acids long. The CDR3 region has the DNA TGTGCCAGCAGCTCCTCCGGGGGAGTATCTGGGGCCAACGTCCTGACTTTC. Encoded protein: CASSSSGGVSGANVLTF.

A note on this clone: Within the sample, other DNA sequences also encode this same CDR3. The CDR3, as DNA: TGCAGCGTGGGGGGTGAGACCCAGTACTTC. It encodes CSVGGETQYF. J is TRBJ2-5 and V is TRBV29-1; maybe TRBD2 (6 bases). The length of the CDR3 is 10 residues. Germline assignment: CDR1 SQVTM and CDR2 ANQGSEA. V was shortened by 6 bases and J by 5 bases, with 7 bases between the two germline ends.

The gene calls are TRBV27 and TRBJ1-1; 8 nucleotides align to TRBD1. Germline trimming cut 5 bases from V and 1 base from J; bases unmatched to any gene: 9. Germline V lookup: CDR1 MNHEY, CDR2 SMNVEV (reference sequence). The CDR3 sequence is 16 residues long. The CDR3, as DNA: TGTGCCAGCAGTCCCGGACAGGGCTTCCCGAACACTGAAGCTTTCTTT. Its protein is CASSPGQGFPNTEAFF.

This chain joins TRBV6-5 and TRBJ1-1; D unclear. The CDR3 has 15 residues. Deletions cut 7 bases from V and 0 bases from J, with 15 bases between. CDR1 and CDR2 from the germline V gene are MNHEY and SVGAGI. In DNA, the CDR3 is TGTGCCAGCACCGACAACACAGCCATGAACACTGAAGCTTTCTTT. Translated, it gives CASTDNTAMNTEAFF.

V is TRBV5-4 and J is TRBJ1-1; TRBD1 matches at 9 bases. The J segment lost 0 bases and the V segment lost 4 bases, leaving 7 bases of the junction unmatched. This CDR3 contains 16 residues. In germline, CDR1 is SGHNT, CDR2 YYREEE (reference sequence). CDR3 region: CASSDSGTGMNTEAFF. The CDR3 DNA sequence: TGTGCCAGCAGCGACTCCGGGACAGGGATGAACACTGAAGCTTTCTTT. Complete variable domain (other parts from reference TRBV5-4 and TRBJ1-1): ETGVTQSPTHLIKTRGQQVTLRCSSQSGHNTVSWYQQALGQGPQFIFQYYREEENGRGNFPPRFSGLQFPNYSSELNVNALELDDSALYLCASSDSGTGMNTEAFFGQGTRLTVV.

This clone was detected a few times. The chain carries TRBV6-5 and TRBJ1-6; 7 positions agree with TRBD1. There are 13 residues in the CDR3. Germline CDR1 and CDR2: MNHEY and SVGAGI. After removal of 6 bases from V and 6 bases from J, the junction contained 2 bases not matched to a gene. The CDR3 loop is CASRAGGNSPLHF. The CDR3 nucleotides read TGTGCCAGCAGGGCAGGGGGTAATTCACCCCTCCACTTT.

Of note for this clone: Within the sample, other DNA sequences also encode this same CDR3. The chain joins TRBV2 to TRBJ1-1; 7 bases line up with TRBD1. The V segment lost 8 bases and the J segment 4 bases; nucleotides outside the gene matches: 10. The CDR3 contains 14 residues. In germline, CDR1 is SNHLY, CDR2 FYNNEI. CDR3 residues: CASRFQAGGTEAFF. CDR3 nucleotides: TGTGCCAGCCGTTTCCAGGCAGGGGGCACTGAAGCTTTCTTT.

This clone was detected a few times. J is TRBJ2-5 and V is TRBV19; maybe TRBD2 (5 bases). The CDR3 contains 15 residues. The ends were cut back, 5 bases at V and 5 bases at J, with 18 bases in the middle. Germline loops: CDR1 LNHDA, CDR2 SQIVND (reference sequence). CDR3 sequence (DNA): TGTGCCAGTAGTGCACGAGTCCCAGGCGGGGAGACCCAGTACTTC. Protein sequence: CASSARVPGGETQYF.

The chain is built from TRBV11-2 and TRBJ2-7; the D gene is possibly TRBD2 (5 bases). The CDR3 covers 13 residues. Per germline, CDR1 SGHAT and CDR2 FQNNGV. The ends were cut back, 7 bases at V and 1 base at J, with 11 bases in the middle. This CDR3 reads CASTTGESYEQYF. As DNA, the CDR3 is TGTGCCAGCACCACCGGGGAATCCTACGAGCAGTACTTC.

This clone was detected only a few times. The CDR3 sequence is CASSWSAGGTAEDTQYF. DNA of the CDR3: TGTGCCAGCAGCTGGAGCGCGGGGGGGACGGCGGAAGATACGCAGTATTTT. The chain joins TRBV7-2 to TRBJ2-3; 9 positions agree with TRBD2. The V and J ends lost 4 bases and 5 bases, in that order; junction bases with no gene match: 13. The CDR3 is made up of 17 amino acids. Germline values: CDR1 SGHTA, CDR2 FQGNSA. Combining the CDR3 with reference TRBV7-2 and TRBJ2-3 gives the whole variable domain GAGVSQSPSNKVTEKGKDVELRCDPISGHTALYWYRQSLGQGLEFLIYFQGNSAPDKSGLPSDRFSAERTGGSVSTLTIQRTQQEDSAVYLCASSWSAGGTAEDTQYFGPGTRLTVL.